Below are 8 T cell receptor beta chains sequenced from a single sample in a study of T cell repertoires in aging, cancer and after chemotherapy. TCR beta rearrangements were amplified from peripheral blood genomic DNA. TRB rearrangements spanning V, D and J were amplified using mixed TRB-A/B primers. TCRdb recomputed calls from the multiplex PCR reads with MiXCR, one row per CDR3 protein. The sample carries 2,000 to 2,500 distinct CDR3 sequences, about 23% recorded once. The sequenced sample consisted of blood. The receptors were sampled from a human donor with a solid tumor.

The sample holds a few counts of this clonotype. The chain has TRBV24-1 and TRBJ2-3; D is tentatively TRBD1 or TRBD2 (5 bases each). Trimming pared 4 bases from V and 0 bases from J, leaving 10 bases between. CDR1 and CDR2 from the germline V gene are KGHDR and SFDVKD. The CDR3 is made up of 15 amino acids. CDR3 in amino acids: CATSERGPSTDTQYF. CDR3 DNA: TGTGCCACCAGTGAGAGGGGACCGAGCACAGATACGCAGTATTTT.

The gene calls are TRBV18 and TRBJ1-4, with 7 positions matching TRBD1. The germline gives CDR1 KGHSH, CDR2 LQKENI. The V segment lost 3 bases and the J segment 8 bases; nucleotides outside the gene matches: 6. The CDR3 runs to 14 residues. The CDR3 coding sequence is TGTGCCAGCTCACCGGAGGGGGCGGGCGAAAAACTGTTTTTT. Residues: CASSPEGAGEKLFF.

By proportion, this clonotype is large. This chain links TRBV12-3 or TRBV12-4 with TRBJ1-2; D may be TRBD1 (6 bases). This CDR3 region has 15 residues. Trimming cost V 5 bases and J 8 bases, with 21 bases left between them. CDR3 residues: CASSETLTGLLGYTF. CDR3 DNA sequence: TGTGCCAGCAGTGAGACGTTGACAGGCCTCCTCGGCTACACCTTC.

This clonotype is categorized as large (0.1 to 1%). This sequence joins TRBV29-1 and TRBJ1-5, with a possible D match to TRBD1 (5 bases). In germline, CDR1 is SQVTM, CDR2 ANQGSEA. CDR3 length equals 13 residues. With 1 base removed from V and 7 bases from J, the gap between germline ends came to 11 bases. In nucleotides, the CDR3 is TGCAGCGTTGAAGGGGACGCCGGACAGCCCCAGCATTTT. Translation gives CSVEGDAGQPQHF. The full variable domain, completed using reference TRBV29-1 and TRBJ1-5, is SAVISQKPSRDICQRGTSLTIQCQVDSQVTMMFWYRQQPGQSLTLIATANQGSEATYESGFVIDKFPISRPNLTFSTLTVSNMSPEDSSIYLCSVEGDAGQPQHFGDGTRLSIL.

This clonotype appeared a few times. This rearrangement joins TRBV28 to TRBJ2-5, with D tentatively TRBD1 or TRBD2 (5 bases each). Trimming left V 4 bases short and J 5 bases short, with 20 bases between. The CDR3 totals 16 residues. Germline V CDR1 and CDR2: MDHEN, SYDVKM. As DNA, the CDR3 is TGTGCCAGCAGTTCTCATCCCGGGGCGAGTGGGGAGACCCAGTACTTC. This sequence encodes CASSSHPGASGETQYF.

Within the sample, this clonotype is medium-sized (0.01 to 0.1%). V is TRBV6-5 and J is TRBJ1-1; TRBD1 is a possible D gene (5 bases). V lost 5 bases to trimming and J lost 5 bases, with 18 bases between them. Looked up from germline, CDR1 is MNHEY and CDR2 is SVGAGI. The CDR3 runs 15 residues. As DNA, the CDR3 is TGTGCCAGCAGTACTCCCGACAGAAGATATACTGAAGCTTTCTTT. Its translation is CASSTPDRRYTEAFF.

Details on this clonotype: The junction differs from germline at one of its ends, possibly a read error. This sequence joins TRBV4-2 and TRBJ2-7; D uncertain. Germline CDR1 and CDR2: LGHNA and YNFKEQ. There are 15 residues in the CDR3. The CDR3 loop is CASSQDLAAPYEQYF. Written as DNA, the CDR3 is TGCGCCAGCAGCCAAGATCTGGCTGCGCCCTACGAGCAGTACTTC.

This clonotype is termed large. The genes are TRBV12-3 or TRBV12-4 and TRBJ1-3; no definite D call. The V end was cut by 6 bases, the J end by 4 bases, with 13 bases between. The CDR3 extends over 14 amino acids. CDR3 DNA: TGTGCCAGCAGGTACAATATCAGGGGAAACACCATATATTTT. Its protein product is CASRYNIRGNTIYF.